These T cell receptor beta chains were read from a single sample in a study of blood T cell repertoires in COVID-19. Sequenced by immunoSEQ multiplex PCR; TCRdb stores in-frame clones only, minus some. The sample has some 210,000 clones; approximately 91% are singletons. The sequenced sample consisted of peripheral blood. The origin of the receptors is a woman in her thirties or forties with acute or convalescent COVID-19. Both conserved end residues are part of each CDR3. The D gene is left open where the match is weak. Rows may omit the clone size; those that give it use once, few, many or a size class.

v_gene	d_gene	abundance	j_gene	CDR3aa	CDR3nt
TRBV9	-	-	TRBJ2-3	CASSLGGPTDTQYF	TGTGCCAGCAGCCTCGGGGGGCCCACAGATACGCAGTATTTT
TRBV30	-	-	TRBJ1-5	CAWSPSTYKPQHF	TGTGCCTGGAGTCCCTCTACCTATAAGCCCCAGCATTTT
TRBV27	TRBD1	-	TRBJ1-4	CASTDLGTGNEKLFF	TGTGCCAGCACTGACCTCGGGACAGGGAATGAAAAACTGTTTTTT
TRBV19	-	few	TRBJ1-2	CASSIGQPYNYGYTF	TGTGCCAGTAGTATAGGACAGCCCTATAACTATGGCTACACCTTC
TRBV5-5	-	-	TRBJ2-1	CASSLLGALLDEQFF	TGTGCCAGCAGCTTGTTGGGGGCGCTTCTCGATGAGCAGTTCTTC
TRBV5-1	-	-	TRBJ2-3	CASSLGASGWSTDTQYF	TGCGCCAGCAGCTTGGGGGCATCCGGATGGAGCACAGATACGCAGTATTTT
TRBV3-1/TRBV3-2	-	-	TRBJ1-1	CASSHADRLAFF	TGTGCCAGCAGCCATGCCGACAGGTTAGCTTTCTTT
TRBV2	TRBD1	-	TRBJ1-6	CASSEVTGQYNSPLHF	TGTGCCAGCAGTGAGGTAACGGGACAGTATAATTCACCCCTCCACTTT
TRBV24-1	-	-	TRBJ1-2	CATSDLTSPPYGYTF	TGTGCCACCAGTGATTTGACTAGCCCGCCCTATGGCTACACCTTC
TRBV6-2/TRBV6-3	TRBD2	few	TRBJ2-5	CASSYSPSGDVETQYF	TGTGCCAGCAGTTACTCCCCTAGCGGGGACGTAGAGACCCAGTACTTC
TRBV5-6	TRBD1	-	TRBJ1-3	CASSLMTGAHGNTIYF	TGTGCCAGCAGCTTGATGACAGGGGCTCACGGAAACACCATATATTTT
TRBV3-1/TRBV3-2	TRBD1	-	TRBJ2-3	CASSDRTGGGTDTQYF	TGTGCCAGCAGCGACAGGACAGGGGGCGGCACAGATACGCAGTATTTT
TRBV2	TRBD2	once	TRBJ2-5	CASSDSMGTSGEETQYF	TGTGCCAGCAGCGACTCCATGGGGACTAGCGGGGAAGAGACCCAGTACTTC
TRBV5-6	TRBD1	-	TRBJ1-6	CASSSLDRGSGSPLHF	TGTGCCAGCAGCTCCCTGGACAGGGGGAGCGGTTCACCCCTCCACTTT
TRBV25-1	TRBD2	-	TRBJ2-3	CASSEWGGGAADTQYF	TGTGCCAGCAGTGAATGGGGCGGGGGGGCGGCAGATACGCAGTATTTT
TRBV7-8	-	-	TRBJ1-6	CASSLGGGGFSPLHF	TGTGCCAGCAGCTTAGGCGGTGGGGGGTTTTCACCCCTCCACTTT
TRBV6-6	-	-	TRBJ1-2	CASSSGRTTYGYTF	TGTGCCAGCAGCTCCGGACGGACTACCTATGGCTACACCTTC
TRBV7-2	TRBD2	once	TRBJ2-4	CASSLGPPAGGENIQYF	TGTGCCAGCAGCTTAGGGCCCCCCGCGGGGGGTGAAAACATTCAGTACTTC
TRBV20-1	TRBD2	once	TRBJ2-1	CSAPLGGGWFF	TGCAGCGCCCCCCTAGGCGGGGGATGGTTCTTC
TRBV24-1	-	-	TRBJ1-5	CATSDSAGGRNQPQHF	TGTGCCACCAGTGATTCCGCCGGCGGGCGCAATCAGCCCCAGCATTTT
TRBV5-4	TRBD2	few	TRBJ2-5	CASSFSLAGGETQYF	TGTGCCAGCAGCTTTAGCCTAGCGGGGGGGGAGACCCAGTACTTC
TRBV9	TRBD1	-	TRBJ1-2	CASSQSGTGDYGYTF	TGTGCCAGCAGCCAATCCGGGACAGGTGATTATGGCTACACCTTC
TRBV3-1/TRBV3-2	-	-	TRBJ2-2	CASSHAGELFF	TGTGCCAGCAGCCACGCCGGGGAGCTGTTTTTT
TRBV2	-	-	TRBJ1-2	CASPGRDYGYTF	TGTGCCAGCCCTGGGCGGGACTATGGCTACACCTTC
TRBV9	-	few	TRBJ1-5	CASSAGPGQPQHF	TGTGCCAGCAGTGCAGGGCCGGGTCAGCCCCAGCATTTT
TRBV6-6	-	-	TRBJ2-5	CASSYSIVETQYF	TGTGCCAGCAGTTACAGCATTGTAGAGACCCAGTACTTC
TRBV20-1	-	-	TRBJ1-5	CSASATVNQPQHF	TGCAGTGCTAGTGCTACGGTCAATCAGCCCCAGCATTTT
TRBV4-1	TRBD1	-	TRBJ1-2	CASSQGDRTGSIGYTF	TGCGCCAGCAGCCAAGGGGACAGGACAGGGTCAATCGGCTACACCTTC
TRBV7-8	-	-	TRBJ2-5	CASSLEGAGRTQYF	TGTGCCAGCAGCTTAGAAGGAGCGGGTCGGACCCAGTACTTC
TRBV19	-	once	TRBJ1-5	CASTDAGINNQPQHF	TGTGCCAGTACGGATGCAGGGATAAACAATCAGCCCCAGCATTTT
TRBV19	-	once	TRBJ1-6	CASSIRGRGSDNSPLHF	TGTGCCAGTAGTATCAGGGGAAGGGGATCGGATAATTCACCCCTCCACTTT
TRBV11-1	TRBD2	-	TRBJ2-3	CASSLPGLGTDTQYF	TGTGCCAGCAGCTTACCGGGACTAGGGACAGATACGCAGTATTTT
TRBV10-2	-	-	TRBJ1-1	CASLGGTEAFF	TGCGCCAGCTTGGGGGGCACTGAAGCTTTCTTT
TRBV9	TRBD1	-	TRBJ2-6	CASSPGQGPWSGANVLTF	TGTGCCAGCAGCCCAGGACAGGGCCCTTGGTCTGGGGCCAACGTCCTGACTTTC
TRBV4-2	TRBD1	-	TRBJ1-6	CASSRALVDRVQSPLHF	TGTGCCAGCAGCCGCGCCTTGGTGGACAGGGTGCAATCACCCCTCCACTTT
TRBV7-2	TRBD2	-	TRBJ2-2	CASSPRLAGGRFTGELFF	TGTGCCAGCAGCCCGCGACTAGCGGGGGGCCGTTTCACCGGGGAGCTGTTTTTT
TRBV11-2	-	-	TRBJ1-1	CASSLSGGLGDTEAFF	TGTGCCAGCAGCTTAAGCGGAGGTCTAGGAGACACTGAAGCTTTCTTT